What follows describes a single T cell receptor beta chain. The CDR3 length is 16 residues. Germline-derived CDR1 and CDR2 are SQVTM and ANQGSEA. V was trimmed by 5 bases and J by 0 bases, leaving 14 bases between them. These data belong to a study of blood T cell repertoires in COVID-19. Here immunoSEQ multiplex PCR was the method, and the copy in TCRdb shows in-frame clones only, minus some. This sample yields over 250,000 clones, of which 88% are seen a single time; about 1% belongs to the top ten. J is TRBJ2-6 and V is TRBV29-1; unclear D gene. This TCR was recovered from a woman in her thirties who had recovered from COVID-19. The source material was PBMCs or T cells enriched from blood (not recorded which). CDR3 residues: CSVLFPFSSGANVLTF. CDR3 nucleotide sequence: TGCAGCGTTCTTTTCCCCTTCAGCTCTGGGGCCAACGTCCTGACTTTC.